These T cell receptor beta chains were read from a single sample in a study of OX40 agonist ivuxolimab in advanced cancers. The table came from immunoSEQ multiplex PCR; TCRdb's copy has only in-frame clones and leaves some out. The repertoire consists of some 49,000 clones, with roughly 82% occurring once and the leading ten covering 3.5% to 4%. Sequenced here: CD4+ or CD8+ T cells sorted from blood, sampled in a trial of the OX40 agonist ivuxolimab. The receptors shown here come from an adult with an advanced solid tumor such as melanoma, head and neck, liver or kidney cancer. The CDR3 runs from the conserved cysteine through the conserved F or W. The D gene is left open where the match is weak. Size tells how often a clone was seen (once, few, many) or the class of an expanded clone, and some rows leave it out.

CAWSGTNSGANVLTF TGTGCCTGGAGTGGCACCAACTCTGGGGCCAACGTCCTGACTTTC . TRBJ2-6 . TRBV30
CSATELAGGLNEQFF TGCAGCGCGACCGAACTAGCGGGGGGGCTCAATGAGCAGTTCTTC TRBD2 TRBJ2-1 . TRBV29-1
CASSFDSTGNTIYF TGTGCCAGCTCATTTGACTCGACTGGAAACACCATATATTTT . TRBJ1-3 . TRBV18
CASSGGLQSTDTQYF TGTGCCAGCAGCGGGGGACTACAGAGCACAGATACGCAGTATTTT TRBD2 TRBJ2-3 . TRBV11-3
CASSNRGTGVFNEQFF TGTGCCAGCAGCAACAGGGGGACAGGGGTTTTTAATGAGCAGTTCTTC TRBD1 TRBJ2-1 . TRBV5-4
CASGTEANYGYTF TGTGCCAGCGGGACAGAGGCTAACTATGGCTACACCTTC TRBD1 TRBJ1-2 once TRBV7-6
CASRQWEGASGYTF TGTGCCAGCAGGCAGTGGGAGGGGGCAAGTGGCTACACCTTC TRBD1 TRBJ1-2 . TRBV7-2
CAISGPLDRVHEQYF TGTGCCATCAGTGGGCCCTTGGACAGGGTCCACGAGCAGTACTTC TRBD1 TRBJ2-7 . TRBV10-3
CASSLAGQGNTEAFF TGTGCCAGCAGCTTAGCGGGACAGGGCAACACTGAAGCTTTCTTT TRBD1 TRBJ1-1 . TRBV7-2
CAWSPGAHTGELFF TGTGCCTGGAGTCCGGGGGCCCACACCGGGGAGCTGTTTTTT . TRBJ2-2 . TRBV30
CASSTNSGNTIYF TGTGCCAGCAGTACCAATTCTGGAAACACCATATATTTT . TRBJ1-3 . TRBV28
CASSFLTSGVNEQFF TGTGCCAGCAGTTTCTTAACTAGCGGGGTGAATGAGCAGTTCTTC TRBD2 TRBJ2-1 . TRBV27
CASSSSSGSGNEQFF TGTGCCAGCAGCTCCTCTAGCGGGTCGGGGAATGAGCAGTTCTTC TRBD2 TRBJ2-1 few TRBV11-3
CASRTGLHYSNQPQHF TGTGCCAGCAGGACAGGGCTCCATTATAGCAATCAGCCCCAGCATTTT TRBD1 TRBJ1-5 . TRBV2
CAISVPAGGGLVENEQFF TGTGCCATCAGTGTCCCAGCGGGGGGGGGATTGGTTGAAAATGAGCAGTTCTTC TRBD2 TRBJ2-1 . TRBV10-3